This T cell receptor (beta chain) was found in a study of blood T cell repertoires in COVID-19. Background on the study: Samples came from the United States, Italy and Spain, spanning acute and convalescent COVID-19.

J gave up 2 bases and V 8 bases, and 2 bases lay outside the gene matches. The CDR3 spans 13 residues. Germline V gene sequence: CDR1 SNHLY, CDR2 FYNNEI. How the authors handled the data: Counts of nucleated cells, estimated from reference gene primer amplification, were obtained. Using immunoSEQ multiplex PCR, the repertoire was profiled, and TCRdb retains in-frame clones only, with some absent. Clone size and the V and J calls come from that table; the DNA yielded D and trimming. The sample lists fewer than 350,000 clones; approximately 90% were seen once. The receptor was derived from a woman in her 30s with acute COVID-19. The chain combines TRBV2 with TRBJ2-7; 11 nucleotides align to TRBD1. Sample: PBMCs or T cells enriched from blood (not recorded which). The CDR3 here is CASRGQGAYEQYF. CDR3 in DNA: TGTGCCAGCCGGGGACAGGGGGCCTACGAGCAGTACTTC.